The sequence of this T cell receptor beta chain was determined in a study of cytomegalovirus exposure and HLA in healthy donors (dated by TCRdb to 2016 to 2017). For the study in its entirety: According to a later analysis, the 110 or so validation repertoires were produced on the same platform as the 666 repertoires of the first cohort. Besides the first cohort of roughly 640 subjects, a separate validation cohort made up of some 110 different subjects was used. To predict cytomegalovirus infection status, the study brought together high-throughput TCR immunosequencing, statistical association of individual TCRs with disease status, and machine learning. The study aimed to test whether cataloging public T cell receptors could reveal signatures of past pathogen exposure.

The germline V gene encodes CDR1 MDHEN and CDR2 SYDVKM. Its CDR3 holds 18 amino acids, cysteine through phenylalanine. The retained sequence is limited to the CDR3, 54 bases, with the frame set at the first base. Compared with germline, V lacks 5 bases and J lacks 9 bases; bases without a gene match: 14. The library came from the immunoSEQ multiplex PCR assay. Per the authors' processing: A statistical classification framework was built for diagnosing cytomegalovirus status from the catalog of TCR beta chain sequences. Sourced from immuneACCESS, this table was stored by TCRdb with only in-frame sequences that have V and J called. A share of the clones is absent; for the studies checked, an unresolved V gene accounts for under half, and the remainder has no known explanation. V and J calls plus clone size are reproduced from that table; the DNA served to infer D and trimming. The sample table lists 150,000 to 200,000 clones, around 89% of them with a count of one. Approximately 3.1% of the sample belongs to the ten largest clones.

As regards this clone: This clone's antigen is unknown. The input lacks base qualities; no much larger clone sits a single base away.

Donors formed part of the validation cohort, which comprised 120 subjects and was distinct from the first cohort of fewer than 750 subjects. Study-level results and caveats: While some public TCRs were present in many individuals, most TCR sequences turned up only very rarely across donors. The validation cohort had no HLA typing available for a later analysis, so co-occurrence within that cohort was assessed over all 120 or so repertoires. A later analysis found that TCRs clustered in the first cohort also tended to co-occur in the roughly 120 validation repertoires, with 94% of cluster scores above 0. The classifier was reported to diagnose cytomegalovirus status with high specificity and sensitivity in both the original and validation cohorts. Three of the identified cytomegalovirus-associated TCR beta chains were confirmed in vitro to be specific for cytomegalovirus antigens. It was suggested by the authors that the approach could potentially be generalized to other disease states and immunological phenotypes. The study listed 170 or so TCR beta chains as associated with cytomegalovirus.

The sequence joins TRBV28 to TRBJ2-1, and 15 bases in between align with TRBD2. The sample consisted of PBMCs. The clonotype originates from a man between 18 and 29 years old in good health and CMV-seronegative. The CDR3 protein sequence reads: CASSPGLAGGPMGSEQFF. The DNA reads as follows: TGTGCCAGCAGTCCAGGACTAGCGGGAGGGCCGATGGGTAGTGAGCAGTTCTTC.